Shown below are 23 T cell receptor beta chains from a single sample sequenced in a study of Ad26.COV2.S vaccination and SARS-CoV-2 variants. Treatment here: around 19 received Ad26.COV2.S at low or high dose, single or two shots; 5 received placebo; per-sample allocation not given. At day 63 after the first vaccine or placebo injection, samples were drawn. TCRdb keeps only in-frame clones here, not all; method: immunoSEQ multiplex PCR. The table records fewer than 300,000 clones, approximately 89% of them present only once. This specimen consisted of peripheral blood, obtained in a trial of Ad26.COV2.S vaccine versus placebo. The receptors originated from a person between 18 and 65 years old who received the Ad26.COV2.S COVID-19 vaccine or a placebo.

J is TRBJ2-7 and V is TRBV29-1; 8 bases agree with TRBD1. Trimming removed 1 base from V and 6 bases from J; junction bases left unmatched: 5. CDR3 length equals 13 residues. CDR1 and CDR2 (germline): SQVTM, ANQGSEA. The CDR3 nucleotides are TGCAGCGTTGAAGCGAGGACAGGGCTCGAGCAGTACTTC. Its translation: CSVEARTGLEQYF.

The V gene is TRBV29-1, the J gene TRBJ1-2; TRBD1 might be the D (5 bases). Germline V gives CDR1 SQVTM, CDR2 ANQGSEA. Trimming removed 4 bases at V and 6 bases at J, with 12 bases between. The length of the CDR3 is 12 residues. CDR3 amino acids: CSVGDLPHGYTF. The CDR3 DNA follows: TGCAGCGTTGGGGACTTGCCCCATGGCTACACCTTC.

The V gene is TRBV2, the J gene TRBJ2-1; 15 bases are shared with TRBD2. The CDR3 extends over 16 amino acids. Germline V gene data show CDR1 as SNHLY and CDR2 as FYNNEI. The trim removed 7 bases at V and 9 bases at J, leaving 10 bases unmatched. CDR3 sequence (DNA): TGTGCCAGCACGCAAGGACTAGCGGGGGGGCTGGGTGAGCAGTTCTTC. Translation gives CASTQGLAGGLGEQFF. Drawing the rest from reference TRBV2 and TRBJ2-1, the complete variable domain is EPEVTQTPSHQVTQMGQEVILRCVPISNHLYFYWYRQILGQKVEFLVSFYNNEISEKSEIFDDQFSVERPDGSNFTLKIRSTKLEDSAMYFCASTQGLAGGLGEQFFGPGTRLTVL.

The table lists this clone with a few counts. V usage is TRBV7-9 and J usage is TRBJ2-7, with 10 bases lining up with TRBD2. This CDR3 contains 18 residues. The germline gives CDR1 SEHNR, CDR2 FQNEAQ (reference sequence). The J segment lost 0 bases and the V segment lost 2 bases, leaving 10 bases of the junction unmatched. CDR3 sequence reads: CASSLQREGLGSSYEQYF. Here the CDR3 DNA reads TGTGCCAGCAGCTTACAGCGGGAGGGCCTAGGGTCCTCCTACGAGCAGTACTTC.

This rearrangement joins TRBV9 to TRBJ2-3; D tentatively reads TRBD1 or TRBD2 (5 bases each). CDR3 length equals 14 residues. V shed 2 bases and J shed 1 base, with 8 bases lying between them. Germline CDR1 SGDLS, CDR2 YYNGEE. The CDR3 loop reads CASSVLGGTDTQYF. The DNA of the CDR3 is TGTGCCAGCAGCGTTTTGGGGGGCACAGATACGCAGTATTTT.

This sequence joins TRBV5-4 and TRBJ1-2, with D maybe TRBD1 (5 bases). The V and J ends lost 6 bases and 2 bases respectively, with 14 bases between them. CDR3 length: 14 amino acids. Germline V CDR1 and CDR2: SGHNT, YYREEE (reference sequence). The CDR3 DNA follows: TGTGCCAGCACCGAAGGGGAGGAAAACTATGGCTACACCTTC. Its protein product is CASTEGEENYGYTF.

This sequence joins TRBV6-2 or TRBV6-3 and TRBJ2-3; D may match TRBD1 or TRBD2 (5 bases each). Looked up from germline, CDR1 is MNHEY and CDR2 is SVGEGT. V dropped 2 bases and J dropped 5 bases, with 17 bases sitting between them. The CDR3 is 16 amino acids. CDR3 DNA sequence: TGTGCCAGCAGTTACATGGGACCGATGATGGGAGATACGCAGTATTTT. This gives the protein CASSYMGPMMGDTQYF.

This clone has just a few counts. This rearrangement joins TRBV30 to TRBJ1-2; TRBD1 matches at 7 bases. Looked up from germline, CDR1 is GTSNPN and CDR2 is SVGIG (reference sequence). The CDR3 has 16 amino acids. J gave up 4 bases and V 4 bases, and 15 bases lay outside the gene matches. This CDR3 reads CAWTGLGRSGGYGYTF. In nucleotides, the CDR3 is TGTGCCTGGACGGGGTTAGGTCGCTCAGGGGGCTATGGCTACACCTTC.

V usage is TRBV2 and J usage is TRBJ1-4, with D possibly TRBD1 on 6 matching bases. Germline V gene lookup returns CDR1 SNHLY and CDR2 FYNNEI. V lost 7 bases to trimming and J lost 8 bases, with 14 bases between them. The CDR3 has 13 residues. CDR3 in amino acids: CASKGGIGEKLFF. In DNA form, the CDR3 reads TGTGCCAGCAAAGGGGGAATCGGGGAAAAACTGTTTTTT.

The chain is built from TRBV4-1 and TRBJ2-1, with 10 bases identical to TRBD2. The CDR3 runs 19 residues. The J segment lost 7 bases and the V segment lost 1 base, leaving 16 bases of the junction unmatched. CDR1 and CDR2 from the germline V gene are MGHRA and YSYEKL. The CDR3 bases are TGCGCCAGCAGCCAAGGCCCCCCCACCCTAGCGGGAGTAATTAATGAGCAGTTCTTC. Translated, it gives CASSQGPPTLAGVINEQFF.

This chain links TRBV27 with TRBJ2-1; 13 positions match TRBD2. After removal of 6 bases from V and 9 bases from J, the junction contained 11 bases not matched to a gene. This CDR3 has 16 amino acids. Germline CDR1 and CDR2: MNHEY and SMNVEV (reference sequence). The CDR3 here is CASRLRTGLAGIEQFF. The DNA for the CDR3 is TGTGCCAGCAGACTAAGAACGGGACTAGCGGGAATTGAGCAGTTCTTC.

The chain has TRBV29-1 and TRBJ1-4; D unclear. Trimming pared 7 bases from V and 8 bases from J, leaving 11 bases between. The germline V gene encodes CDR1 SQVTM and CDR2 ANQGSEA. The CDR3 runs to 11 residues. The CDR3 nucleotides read TGCAGCGGACATATGGGGGAAAAACTGTTTTTT. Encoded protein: CSGHMGEKLFF. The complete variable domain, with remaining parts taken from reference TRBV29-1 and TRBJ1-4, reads SAVISQKPSRDICQRGTSLTIQCQVDSQVTMMFWYRQQPGQSLTLIATANQGSEATYESGFVIDKFPISRPNLTFSTLTVSNMSPEDSSIYLCSGHMGEKLFFGSGTQLSVL.

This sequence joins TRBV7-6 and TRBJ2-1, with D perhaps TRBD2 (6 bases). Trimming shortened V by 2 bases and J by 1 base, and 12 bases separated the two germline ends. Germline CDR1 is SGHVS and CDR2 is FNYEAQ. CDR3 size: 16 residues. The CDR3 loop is CASSLYGGVSYNEQFF. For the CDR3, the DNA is TGTGCCAGCAGCTTATATGGAGGGGTGTCCTACAATGAGCAGTTCTTC.

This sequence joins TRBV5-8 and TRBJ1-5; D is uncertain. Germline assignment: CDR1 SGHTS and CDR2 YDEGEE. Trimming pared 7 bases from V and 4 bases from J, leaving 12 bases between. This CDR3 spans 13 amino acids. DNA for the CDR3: TGTGCCAGCTCTAGTCACTTAAATCAGCCCCAGCATTTT. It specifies CASSSHLNQPQHF.

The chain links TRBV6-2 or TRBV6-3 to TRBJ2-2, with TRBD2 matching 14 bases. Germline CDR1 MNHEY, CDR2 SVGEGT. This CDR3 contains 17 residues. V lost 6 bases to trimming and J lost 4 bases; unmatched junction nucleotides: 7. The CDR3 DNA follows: TGTGCCAGCAGCGTCTTCGGGACTAGCGGGGGCACCGGGGAGCTGTTTTTT. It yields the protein CASSVFGTSGGTGELFF.

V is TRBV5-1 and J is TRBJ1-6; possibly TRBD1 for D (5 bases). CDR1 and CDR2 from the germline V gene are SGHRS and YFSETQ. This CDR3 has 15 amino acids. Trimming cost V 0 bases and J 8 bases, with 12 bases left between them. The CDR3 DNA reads TGCGCCAGCAGCTTGGGGAGGGGTAGAGATTCACCCCTCCACTTT. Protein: CASSLGRGRDSPLHF.

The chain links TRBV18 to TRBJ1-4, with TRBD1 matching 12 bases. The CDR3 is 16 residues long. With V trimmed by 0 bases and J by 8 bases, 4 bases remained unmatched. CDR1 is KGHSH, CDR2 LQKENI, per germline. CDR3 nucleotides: TGTGCCAGCTCACCACCGCGGGACAGGGGGCGAGAAAAACTGTTTTTT. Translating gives CASSPPRDRGREKLFF.

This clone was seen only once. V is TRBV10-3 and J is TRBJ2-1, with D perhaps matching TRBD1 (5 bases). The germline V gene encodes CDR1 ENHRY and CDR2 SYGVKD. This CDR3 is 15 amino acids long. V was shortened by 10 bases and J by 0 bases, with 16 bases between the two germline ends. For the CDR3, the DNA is TGTGCCAGTTGCGTGGACACGAGCTCCTACAATGAGCAGTTCTTC. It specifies CASCVDTSSYNEQFF.

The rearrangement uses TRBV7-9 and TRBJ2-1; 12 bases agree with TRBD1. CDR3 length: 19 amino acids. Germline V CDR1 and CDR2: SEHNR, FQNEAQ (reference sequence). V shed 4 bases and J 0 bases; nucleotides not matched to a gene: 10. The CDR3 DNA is TGTGCCAGCAGCTCGACCGGGACAGGGGGCCCGAGCTCCTACAATGAGCAGTTCTTC. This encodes CASSSTGTGGPSSYNEQFF.

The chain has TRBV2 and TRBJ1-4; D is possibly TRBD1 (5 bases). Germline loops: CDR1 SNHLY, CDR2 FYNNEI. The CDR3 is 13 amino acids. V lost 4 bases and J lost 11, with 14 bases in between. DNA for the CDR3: TGTGCCAGCAGTGTACAGGATGGTCGGAAACTGTTTTTT. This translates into CASSVQDGRKLFF.

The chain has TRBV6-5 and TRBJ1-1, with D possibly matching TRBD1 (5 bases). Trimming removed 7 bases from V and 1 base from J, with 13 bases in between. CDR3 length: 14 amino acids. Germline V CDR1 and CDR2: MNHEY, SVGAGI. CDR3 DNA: TGTGCCAGCATCCTGGGACGGTGGAACACTGAAGCTTTCTTT. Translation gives CASILGRWNTEAFF.

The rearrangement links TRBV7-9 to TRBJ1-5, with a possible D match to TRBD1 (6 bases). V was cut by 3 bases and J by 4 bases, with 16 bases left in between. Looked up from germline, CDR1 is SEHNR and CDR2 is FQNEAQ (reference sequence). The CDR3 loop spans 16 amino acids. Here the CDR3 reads CASSFADQGKNQPQHF. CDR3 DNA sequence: TGTGCCAGCAGCTTTGCCGATCAGGGGAAGAATCAGCCCCAGCATTTT.

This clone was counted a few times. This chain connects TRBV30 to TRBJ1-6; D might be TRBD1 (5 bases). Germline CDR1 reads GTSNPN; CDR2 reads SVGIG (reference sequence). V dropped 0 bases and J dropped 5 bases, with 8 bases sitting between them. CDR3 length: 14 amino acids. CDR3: CAWSVDSNNSPLHF. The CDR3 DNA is TGTGCCTGGAGTGTAGACAGTAATAATTCACCCCTCCACTTT.